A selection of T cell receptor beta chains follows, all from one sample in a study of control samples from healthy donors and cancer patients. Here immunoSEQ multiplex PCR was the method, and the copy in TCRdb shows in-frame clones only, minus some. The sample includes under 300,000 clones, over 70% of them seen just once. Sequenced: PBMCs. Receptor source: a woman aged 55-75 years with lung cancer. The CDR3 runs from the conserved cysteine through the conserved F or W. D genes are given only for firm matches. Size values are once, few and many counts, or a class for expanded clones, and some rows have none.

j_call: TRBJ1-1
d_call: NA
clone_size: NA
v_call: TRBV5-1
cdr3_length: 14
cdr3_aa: CASSLQESNTEAFF
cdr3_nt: TGCGCCAGCAGCCTACAGGAGTCGAACACTGAAGCTTTCTTT

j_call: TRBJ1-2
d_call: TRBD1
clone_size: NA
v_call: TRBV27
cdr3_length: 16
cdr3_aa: CASSLSGDRGGYGHTF
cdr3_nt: TGTGCCAGCAGTTTATCTGGGGACAGGGGTGGCTATGGCCACACCTTC

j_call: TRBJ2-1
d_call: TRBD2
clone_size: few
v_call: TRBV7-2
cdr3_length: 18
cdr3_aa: CASSLGVFGGGAYNEQFF
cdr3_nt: TGTGCCAGCAGCTTAGGGGTGTTTGGCGGGGGGGCCTACAATGAGCAGTTCTTC

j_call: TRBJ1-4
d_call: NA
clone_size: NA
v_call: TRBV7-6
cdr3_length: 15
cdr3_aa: CASSFSVQFNEKLFF
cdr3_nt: TGTGCCAGCAGCTTTTCCGTACAGTTTAATGAAAAACTGTTTTTT

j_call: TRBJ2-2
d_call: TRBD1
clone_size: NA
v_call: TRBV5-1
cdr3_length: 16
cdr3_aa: CASSLLTGEGTGELFF
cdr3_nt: TGCGCCAGCAGCTTGTTGACAGGGGAAGGGACCGGGGAGCTGTTTTTT

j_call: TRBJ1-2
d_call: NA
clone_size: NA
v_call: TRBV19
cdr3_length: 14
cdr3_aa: CASTMGVRNYGYTF
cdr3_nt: TGTGCCAGTACCATGGGGGTTCGTAACTATGGCTACACCTTC

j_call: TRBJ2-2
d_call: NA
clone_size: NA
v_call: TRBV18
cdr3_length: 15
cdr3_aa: CASSSTFTNTGELFF
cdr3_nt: TGTGCCAGCTCAAGCACTTTTACGAACACCGGGGAGCTGTTTTTT

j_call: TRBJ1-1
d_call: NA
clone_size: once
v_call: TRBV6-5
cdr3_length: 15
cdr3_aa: CASTTQGGVNTEAFF
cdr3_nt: TGTGCCAGCACTACACAGGGTGGGGTGAACACTGAAGCTTTCTTT

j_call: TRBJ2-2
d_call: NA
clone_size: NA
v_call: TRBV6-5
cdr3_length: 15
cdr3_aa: CASSYGRRNTGELFF
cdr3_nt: TGTGCCAGCAGTTACGGCAGAAGGAACACCGGGGAGCTGTTTTTT

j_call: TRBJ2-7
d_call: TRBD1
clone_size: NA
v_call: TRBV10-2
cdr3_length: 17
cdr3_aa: CASAYAPDRGLRYEQYF
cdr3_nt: TGCGCCAGCGCTTACGCCCCAGACAGGGGATTACGATACGAGCAGTACTTC

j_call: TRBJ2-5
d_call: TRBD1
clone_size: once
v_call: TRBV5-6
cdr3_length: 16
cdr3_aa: CASSFGGRGLSETQYF
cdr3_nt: TGTGCCAGCAGCTTTGGAGGCAGGGGGTTATCGGAGACCCAGTACTTC

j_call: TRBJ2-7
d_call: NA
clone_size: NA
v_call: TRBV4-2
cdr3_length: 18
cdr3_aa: CASSLASSGTFSSYEQYF
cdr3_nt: TGTGCCAGCAGCCTTGCCTCCTCCGGGACTTTCAGCTCCTACGAGCAGTACTTC

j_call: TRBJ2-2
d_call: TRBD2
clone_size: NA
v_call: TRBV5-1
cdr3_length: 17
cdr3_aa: CASSLGVAGEGTGELFF
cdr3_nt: TGCGCCAGCAGCTTGGGGGTAGCGGGAGAGGGCACCGGGGAGCTGTTTTTT

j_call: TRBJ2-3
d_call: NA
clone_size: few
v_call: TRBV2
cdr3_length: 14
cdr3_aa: CASSEGLDTDTQYF
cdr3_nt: TGTGCCAGCAGTGAGGGACTGGACACAGATACGCAGTATTTT

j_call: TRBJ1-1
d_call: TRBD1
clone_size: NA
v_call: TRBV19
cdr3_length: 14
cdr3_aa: CASSIGGGGTEAFF
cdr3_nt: TGTGCCAGTAGTATTGGAGGGGGCGGGACTGAAGCTTTCTTT

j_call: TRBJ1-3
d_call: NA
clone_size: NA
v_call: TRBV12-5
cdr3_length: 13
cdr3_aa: CASGLTGGNTIYF
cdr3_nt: TGTGCTAGTGGTTTGACAGGGGGAAACACCATATATTTT

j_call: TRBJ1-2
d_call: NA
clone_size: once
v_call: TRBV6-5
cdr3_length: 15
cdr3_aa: CASSYSARDHYGYTF
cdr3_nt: TGTGCCAGCAGTTATTCTGCCCGGGATCACTATGGCTACACCTTC

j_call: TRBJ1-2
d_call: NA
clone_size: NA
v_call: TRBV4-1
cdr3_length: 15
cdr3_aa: CASTFPGAMHYGYTF
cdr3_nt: TGCGCCAGCACCTTTCCAGGGGCGATGCACTATGGCTACACCTTC

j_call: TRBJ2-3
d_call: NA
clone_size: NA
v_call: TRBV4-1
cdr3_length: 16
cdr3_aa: CASSQSSTWGTDTQYF
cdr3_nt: TGCGCCAGCAGCCAGTCATCCACTTGGGGCACAGATACGCAGTATTTT

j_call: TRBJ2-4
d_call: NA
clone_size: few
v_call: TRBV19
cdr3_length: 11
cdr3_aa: CASRGGNIQYF
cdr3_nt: TGTGCCAGTAGAGGAGGGAACATTCAGTACTTC

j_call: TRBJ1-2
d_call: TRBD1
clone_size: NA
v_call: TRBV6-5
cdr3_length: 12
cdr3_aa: CRAGTGDYGYTF
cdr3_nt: TGTAGGGCCGGGACAGGGGACTATGGCTACACCTTC

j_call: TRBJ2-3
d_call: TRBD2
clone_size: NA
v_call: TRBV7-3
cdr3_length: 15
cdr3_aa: CASSLTSGSTDTQYF
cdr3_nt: TGTGCCAGCAGCTTGACTAGCGGGAGCACAGATACGCAGTATTTT

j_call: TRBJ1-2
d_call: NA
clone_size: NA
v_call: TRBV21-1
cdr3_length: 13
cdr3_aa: CASSPGQGYGYTF
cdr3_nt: TGTGCCAGCAGCCCCGGACAGGGCTATGGCTACACCTTC

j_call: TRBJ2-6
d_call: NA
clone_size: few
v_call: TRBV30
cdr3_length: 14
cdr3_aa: CAWSSGPGANVLTF
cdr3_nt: TGTGCCTGGAGCTCCGGCCCTGGGGCCAACGTCCTGACTTTC

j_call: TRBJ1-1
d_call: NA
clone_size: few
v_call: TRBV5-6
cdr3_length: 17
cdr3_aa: CASSLGWGSVPNTEAFF
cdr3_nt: TGTGCCAGCAGCTTGGGGTGGGGTTCTGTCCCGAACACTGAAGCTTTCTTT

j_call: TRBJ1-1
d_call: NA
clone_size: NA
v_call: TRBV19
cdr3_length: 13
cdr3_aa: CASSISVNTEAFF
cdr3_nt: TGTGCCAGTAGTATTTCCGTAAACACTGAAGCTTTCTTT

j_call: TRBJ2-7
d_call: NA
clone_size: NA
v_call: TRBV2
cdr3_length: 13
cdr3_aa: CASREGGSYEQYF
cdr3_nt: TGTGCCAGCAGGGAGGGAGGTTCCTACGAGCAGTACTTC

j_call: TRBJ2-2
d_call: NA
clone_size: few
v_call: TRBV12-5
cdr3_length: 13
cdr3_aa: CASGLSGSGELFF
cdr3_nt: TGTGCTAGTGGTTTATCAGGGTCTGGGGAGCTGTTTTTT

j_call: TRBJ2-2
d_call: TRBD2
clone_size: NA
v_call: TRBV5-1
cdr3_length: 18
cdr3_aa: CASSLEPPRGRRTGELFF
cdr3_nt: TGCGCCAGCAGCTTGGAACCCCCTCGCGGGAGGCGTACCGGGGAGCTGTTTTTT

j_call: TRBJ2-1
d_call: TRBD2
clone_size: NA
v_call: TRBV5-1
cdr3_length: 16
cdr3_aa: CASSLELAGGSNEQFF
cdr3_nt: TGCGCCAGCAGCTTGGAACTAGCGGGAGGTAGCAATGAGCAGTTCTTC

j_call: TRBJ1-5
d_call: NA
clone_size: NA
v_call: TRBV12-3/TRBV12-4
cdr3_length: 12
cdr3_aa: CASSLVNQPQHF
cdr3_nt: TGTGCCAGCAGTTTGGTGAATCAGCCCCAGCATTTT

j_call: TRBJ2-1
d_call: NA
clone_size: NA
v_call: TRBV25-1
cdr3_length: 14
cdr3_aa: CASSGQGLYNEQFF
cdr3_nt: TGTGCCAGCTCCGGACAGGGACTATACAATGAGCAGTTCTTC

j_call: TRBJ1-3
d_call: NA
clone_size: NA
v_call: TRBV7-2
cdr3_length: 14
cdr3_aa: CASSLLLIGNTIYF
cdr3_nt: TGTGCCAGCAGCTTATTGCTAATCGGAAACACCATATATTTT

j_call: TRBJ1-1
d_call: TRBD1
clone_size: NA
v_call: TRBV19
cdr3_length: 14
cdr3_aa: CASIRGTLNTEAFF
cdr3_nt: TGTGCCAGCATCAGGGGGACACTGAACACTGAAGCTTTCTTT

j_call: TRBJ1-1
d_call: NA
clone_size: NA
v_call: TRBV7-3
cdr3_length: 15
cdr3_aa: CASSQTGGRGTEAFF
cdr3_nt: TGTGCCAGCAGCCAGACCGGGGGAAGGGGCACTGAAGCTTTCTTT

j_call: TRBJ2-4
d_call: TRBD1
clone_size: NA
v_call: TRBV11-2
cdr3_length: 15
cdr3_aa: CASSPDRDRGIIQYF
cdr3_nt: TGTGCCAGCAGCCCGGACCGGGACAGGGGGATTATTCAGTACTTC

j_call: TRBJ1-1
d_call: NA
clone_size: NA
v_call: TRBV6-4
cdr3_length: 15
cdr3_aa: CASKTRGGTNTEAFF
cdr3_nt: TGTGCCAGCAAAACCCGAGGGGGGACGAACACTGAAGCTTTCTTT

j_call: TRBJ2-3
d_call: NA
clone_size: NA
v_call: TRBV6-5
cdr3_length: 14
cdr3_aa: CASSSQMKTDTQYF
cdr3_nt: TGTGCCAGCAGTTCCCAGATGAAGACAGATACGCAGTATTTT

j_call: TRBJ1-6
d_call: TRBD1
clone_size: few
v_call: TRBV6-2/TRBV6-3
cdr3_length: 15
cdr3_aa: CASSLQGAYNSPLHF
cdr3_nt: TGTGCCAGCAGTTTACAGGGGGCGTATAATTCACCCCTCCACTTT

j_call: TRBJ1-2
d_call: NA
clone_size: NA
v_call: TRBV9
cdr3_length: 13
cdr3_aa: CASSQGRDLGYTF
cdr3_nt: TGTGCCAGCTCCCAGGGTCGGGACCTAGGCTACACCTTC

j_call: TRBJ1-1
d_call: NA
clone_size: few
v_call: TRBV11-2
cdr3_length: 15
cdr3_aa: CASSLDFTIQFEAFF
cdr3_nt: TGTGCCAGCAGCTTAGATTTCACCATCCAGTTTGAAGCTTTCTTT

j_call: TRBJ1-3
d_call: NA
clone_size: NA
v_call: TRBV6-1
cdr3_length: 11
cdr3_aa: CASSDLPPKDF
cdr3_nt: TGTGCCAGCAGTGATCTCCCCCCGAAGGATTTT

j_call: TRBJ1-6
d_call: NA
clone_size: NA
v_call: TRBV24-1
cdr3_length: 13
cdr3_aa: CATSQGKWEPLHF
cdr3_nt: TGTGCCACCAGTCAGGGGAAGTGGGAACCCCTCCACTTT

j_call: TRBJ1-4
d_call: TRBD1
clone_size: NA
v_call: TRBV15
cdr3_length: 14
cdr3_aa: CATSRRQGNEKLFF
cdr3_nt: TGTGCCACCAGCAGAAGACAGGGGAATGAAAAACTGTTTTTT